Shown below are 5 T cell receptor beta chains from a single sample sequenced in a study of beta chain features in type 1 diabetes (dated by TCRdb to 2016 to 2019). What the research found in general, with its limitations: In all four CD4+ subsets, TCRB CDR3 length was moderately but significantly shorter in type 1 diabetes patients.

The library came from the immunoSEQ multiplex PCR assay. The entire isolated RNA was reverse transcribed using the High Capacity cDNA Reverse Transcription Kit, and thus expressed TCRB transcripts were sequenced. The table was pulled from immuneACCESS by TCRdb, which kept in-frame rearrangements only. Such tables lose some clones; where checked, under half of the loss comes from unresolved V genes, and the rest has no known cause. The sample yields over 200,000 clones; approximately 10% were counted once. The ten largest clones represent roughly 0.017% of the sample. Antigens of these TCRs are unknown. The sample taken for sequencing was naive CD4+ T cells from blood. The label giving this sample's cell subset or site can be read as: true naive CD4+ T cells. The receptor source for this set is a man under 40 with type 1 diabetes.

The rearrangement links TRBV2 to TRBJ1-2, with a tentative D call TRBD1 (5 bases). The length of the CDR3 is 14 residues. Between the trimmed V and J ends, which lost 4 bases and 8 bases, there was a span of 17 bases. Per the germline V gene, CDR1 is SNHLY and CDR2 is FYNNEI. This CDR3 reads CASSGGFVRGGYTF. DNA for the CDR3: TGTGCCAGCAGTGGGGGATTCGTGCGGGGCGGCTACACCTTC.

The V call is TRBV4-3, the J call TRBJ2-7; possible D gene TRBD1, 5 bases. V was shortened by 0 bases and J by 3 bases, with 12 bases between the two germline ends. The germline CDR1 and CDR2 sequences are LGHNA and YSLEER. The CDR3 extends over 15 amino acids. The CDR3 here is CASSQEGHPRYEQYF. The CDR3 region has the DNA TGCGCCAGCAGCCAAGAGGGGCACCCCCGCTACGAGCAGTACTTC.

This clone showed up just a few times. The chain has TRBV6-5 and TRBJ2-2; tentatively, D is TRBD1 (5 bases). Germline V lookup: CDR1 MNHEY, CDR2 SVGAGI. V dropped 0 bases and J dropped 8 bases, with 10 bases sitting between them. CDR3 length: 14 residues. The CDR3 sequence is CASSYSGPAGELFF. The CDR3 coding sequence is TGTGCCAGCAGTTACTCGGGGCCGGCTGGGGAGCTGTTTTTT.

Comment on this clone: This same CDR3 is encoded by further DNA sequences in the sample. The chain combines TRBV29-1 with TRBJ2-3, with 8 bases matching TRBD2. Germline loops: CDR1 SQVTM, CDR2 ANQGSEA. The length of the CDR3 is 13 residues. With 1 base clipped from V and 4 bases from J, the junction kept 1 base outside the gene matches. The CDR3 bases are TGCAGCGTTGAAGCGGGGGGGCCAGATACGCAGTATTTT. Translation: CSVEAGGPDTQYF.

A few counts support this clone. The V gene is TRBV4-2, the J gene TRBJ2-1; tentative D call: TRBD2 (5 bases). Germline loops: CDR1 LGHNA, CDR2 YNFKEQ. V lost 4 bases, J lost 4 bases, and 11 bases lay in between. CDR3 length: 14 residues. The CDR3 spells CASSLWTSYNEQFF. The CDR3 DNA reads TGTGCCAGCAGCCTATGGACTTCTTACAATGAGCAGTTCTTC.